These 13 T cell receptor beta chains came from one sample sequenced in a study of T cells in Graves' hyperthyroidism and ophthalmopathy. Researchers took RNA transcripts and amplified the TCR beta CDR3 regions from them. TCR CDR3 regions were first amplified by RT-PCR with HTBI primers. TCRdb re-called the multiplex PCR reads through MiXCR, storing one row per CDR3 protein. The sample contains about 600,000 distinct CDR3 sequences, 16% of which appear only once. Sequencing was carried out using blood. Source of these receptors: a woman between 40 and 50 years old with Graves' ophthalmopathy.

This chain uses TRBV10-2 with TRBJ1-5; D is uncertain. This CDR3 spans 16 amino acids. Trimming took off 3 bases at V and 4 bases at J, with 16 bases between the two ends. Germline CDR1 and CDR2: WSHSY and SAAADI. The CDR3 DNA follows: TGCGCCAGCAGTGAACGGTTGGGGAGTCGGAATCAGCCCCAGCATTTT. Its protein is CASSERLGSRNQPQHF.

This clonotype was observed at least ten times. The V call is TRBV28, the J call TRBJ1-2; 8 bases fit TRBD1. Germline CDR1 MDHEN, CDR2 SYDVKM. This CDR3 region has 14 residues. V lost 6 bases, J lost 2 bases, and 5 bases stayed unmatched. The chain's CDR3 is CASRRTGTNYGYTF. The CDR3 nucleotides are TGTGCCAGCAGGCGGACAGGGACCAACTATGGCTACACCTTC.

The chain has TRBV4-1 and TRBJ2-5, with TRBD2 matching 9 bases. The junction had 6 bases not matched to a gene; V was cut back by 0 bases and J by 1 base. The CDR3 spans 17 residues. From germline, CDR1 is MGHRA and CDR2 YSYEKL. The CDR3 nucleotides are TGCGCCAGCAGCCAAGATGCCGGGACTAGCTTCCAAGAGACCCAGTACTTC. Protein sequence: CASSQDAGTSFQETQYF.

The CDR3 DNA is TGCGCCAGCAGCTTAGGACCTTCAACTGAAGCTTTCTTT. It specifies CASSLGPSTEAFF. The chain carries TRBV5-1 and TRBJ1-1; D is undetermined. Trimming removed 2 bases from V and 5 bases from J, with 10 bases in between. The V gene's germline CDR1 is SGHRS and CDR2 YFSETQ. This CDR3 has 13 amino acids.

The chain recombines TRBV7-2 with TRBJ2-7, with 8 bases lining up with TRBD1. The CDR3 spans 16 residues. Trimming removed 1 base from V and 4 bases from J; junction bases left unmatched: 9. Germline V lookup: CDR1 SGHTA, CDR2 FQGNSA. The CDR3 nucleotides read TGTGCCAGCAGCTTAGACCGGGACAGGACCCCTTACGAGCAGTACTTC. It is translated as CASSLDRDRTPYEQYF.

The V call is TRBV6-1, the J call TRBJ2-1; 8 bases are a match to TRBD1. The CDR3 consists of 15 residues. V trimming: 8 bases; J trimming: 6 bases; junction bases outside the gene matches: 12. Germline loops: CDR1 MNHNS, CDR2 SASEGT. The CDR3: CASDLPGQVINEQFF. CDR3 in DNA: TGTGCCAGCGATTTGCCGGGACAGGTAATCAATGAGCAGTTCTTC.

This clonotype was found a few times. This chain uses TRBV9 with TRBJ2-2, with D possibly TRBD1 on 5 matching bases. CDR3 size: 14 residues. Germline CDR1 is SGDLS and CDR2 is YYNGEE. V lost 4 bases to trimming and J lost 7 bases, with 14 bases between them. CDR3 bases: TGTGCCAGCAGCAAACCAGGGTGGAGCGGGGAGCTGTTTTTT. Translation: CASSKPGWSGELFF.

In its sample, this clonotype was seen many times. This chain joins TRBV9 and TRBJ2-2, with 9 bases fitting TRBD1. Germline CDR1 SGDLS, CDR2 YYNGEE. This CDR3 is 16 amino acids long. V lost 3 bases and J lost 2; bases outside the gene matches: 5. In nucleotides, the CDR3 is TGTGCCAGCAGCGCCGACAGGGGGGAAAACACCGGGGAGCTGTTTTTT. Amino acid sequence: CASSADRGENTGELFF.

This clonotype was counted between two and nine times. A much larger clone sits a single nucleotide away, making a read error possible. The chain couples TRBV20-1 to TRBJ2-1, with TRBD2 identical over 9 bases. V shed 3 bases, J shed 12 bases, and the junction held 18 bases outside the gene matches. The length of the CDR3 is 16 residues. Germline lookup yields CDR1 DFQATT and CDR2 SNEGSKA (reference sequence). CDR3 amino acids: CSASRTGAGGPRGQFF. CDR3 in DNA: TGCAGTGCTAGCCGAACTGGCGCGGGAGGGCCGCGTGGGCAGTTCTTC.

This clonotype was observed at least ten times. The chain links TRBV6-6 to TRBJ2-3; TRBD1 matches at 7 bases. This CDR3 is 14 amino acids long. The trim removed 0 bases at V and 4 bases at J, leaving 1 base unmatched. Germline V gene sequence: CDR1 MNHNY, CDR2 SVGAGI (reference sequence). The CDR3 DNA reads TGTGCCAGCAGTTACTCCGACAGGGCAGATACGCAGTATTTT. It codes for CASSYSDRADTQYF.

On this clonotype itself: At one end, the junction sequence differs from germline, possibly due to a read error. CDR3 in DNA: TGTGCTAGCACCTACTCGGTAGCGGGGGACACCGGGGAGCTGTTTTTT. The encoded protein is CASTYSVAGDTGELFF. This chain connects TRBV7-7 to TRBJ2-2; TRBD2 matches at 9 bases. Germline V lookup: CDR1 SSHAT, CDR2 FNYEAQ (reference sequence). The CDR3 is made up of 16 amino acids.

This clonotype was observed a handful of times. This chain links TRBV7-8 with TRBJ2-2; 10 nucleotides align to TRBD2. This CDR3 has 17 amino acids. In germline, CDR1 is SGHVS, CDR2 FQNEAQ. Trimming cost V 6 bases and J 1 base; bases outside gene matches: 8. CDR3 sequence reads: CASSSLGTSENTGELFF. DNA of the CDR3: TGTGCCAGCAGTTCCCTGGGGACTAGCGAGAACACCGGGGAGCTGTTTTTT.

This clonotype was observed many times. For the CDR3, the DNA is TGTGCCAGCTCACCTCCGGAGGGCCGGACAGATACGCAGTATTTT. Protein: CASSPPEGRTDTQYF. The chain employs TRBV6-1 and TRBJ2-3, with D tentatively TRBD2 (6 bases). Germline CDR1 and CDR2: MNHNS and SASEGT. V shed 8 bases and J shed 3 bases, with 18 bases lying between them. The CDR3 is 15 amino acids.